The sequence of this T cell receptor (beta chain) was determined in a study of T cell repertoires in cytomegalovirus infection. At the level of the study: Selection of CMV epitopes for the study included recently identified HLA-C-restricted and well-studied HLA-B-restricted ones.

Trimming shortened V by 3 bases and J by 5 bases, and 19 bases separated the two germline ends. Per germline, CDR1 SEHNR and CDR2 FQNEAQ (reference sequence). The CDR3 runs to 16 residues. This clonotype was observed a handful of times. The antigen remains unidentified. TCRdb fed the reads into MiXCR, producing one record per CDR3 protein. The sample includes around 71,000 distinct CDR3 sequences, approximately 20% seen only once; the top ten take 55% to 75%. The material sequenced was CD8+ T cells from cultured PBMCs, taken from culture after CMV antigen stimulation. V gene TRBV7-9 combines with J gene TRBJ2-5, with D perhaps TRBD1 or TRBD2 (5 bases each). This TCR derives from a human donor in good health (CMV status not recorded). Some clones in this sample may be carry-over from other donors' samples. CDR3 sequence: CASSFTGAPRGETQYF. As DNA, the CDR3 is TGTGCCAGCAGCTTTACCGGGGCCCCCCGCGGGGAGACCCAGTACTTC.